This T cell receptor (beta chain) came from a study of cytomegalovirus exposure and HLA in healthy donors. Primers: 60 Vbeta forward and 13 Jbeta reverse. The data were produced by immunoSEQ multiplex PCR, yet TCRdb's version contains in-frame clones alone and is incomplete. The table lists tens of thousands of clones, roughly 84% of them singletons. V shed 2 bases and J 3 bases; nucleotides not matched to a gene: 6. CDR3 size: 16 residues. From germline, CDR1 is SQVTM and CDR2 ANQGSEA. The origin of this receptor is a man aged 70 or older in good health and CMV-seropositive. The chain is built from TRBV29-1 and TRBJ2-7, with 14 nucleotides matching TRBD2. The sequenced material came from PBMCs. The CDR3 here is CSVERSGTSGGYEQYF. CDR3 bases: TGCAGCGTTGAACGATCGGGGACTAGCGGGGGCTACGAGCAGTACTTC.